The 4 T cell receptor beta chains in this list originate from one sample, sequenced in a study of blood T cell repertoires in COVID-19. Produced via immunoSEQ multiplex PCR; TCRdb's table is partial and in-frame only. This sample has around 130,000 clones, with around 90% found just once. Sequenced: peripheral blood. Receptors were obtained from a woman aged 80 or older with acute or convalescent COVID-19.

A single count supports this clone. Here the CDR3 DNA reads TGTGCCTGGAGTGGCGGGGTCTACGAGCAGTACTTC. Protein sequence: CAWSGGVYEQYF. V gene TRBV30 combines with J gene TRBJ2-7, with D possibly matching TRBD2 (6 bases). The V end was cut by 1 base, the J end by 3 bases, with 7 bases between. CDR1 is GTSNPN, CDR2 SVGIG, per germline (reference sequence). This CDR3 contains 12 residues. Supplemented by reference TRBV30 and TRBJ2-7, the full variable domain reads SQTIHQWPATLVQPVGSPLSLECTVEGTSNPNLYWYRQAAGRGLQLLFYSVGIGQISSEVPQNLSASRPQDRQFILSSKKLLLSDSGFYLCAWSGGVYEQYFGPGTRLTVT.

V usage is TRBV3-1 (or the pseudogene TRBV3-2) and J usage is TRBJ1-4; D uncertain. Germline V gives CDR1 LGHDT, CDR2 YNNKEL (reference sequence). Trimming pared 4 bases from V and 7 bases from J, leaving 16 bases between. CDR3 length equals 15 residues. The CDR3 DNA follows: TGTGCCAGCAGCCTAGACCGTTCCGGAGGTGAAAAACTGTTTTTT. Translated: CASSLDRSGGEKLFF.

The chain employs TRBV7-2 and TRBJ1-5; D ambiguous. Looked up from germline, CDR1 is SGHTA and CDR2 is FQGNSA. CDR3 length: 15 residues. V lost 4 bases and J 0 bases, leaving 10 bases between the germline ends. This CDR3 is CASSYSLFSNQPQHF. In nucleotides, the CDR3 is TGTGCCAGCAGCTACAGTTTATTTAGCAATCAGCCCCAGCATTTT.

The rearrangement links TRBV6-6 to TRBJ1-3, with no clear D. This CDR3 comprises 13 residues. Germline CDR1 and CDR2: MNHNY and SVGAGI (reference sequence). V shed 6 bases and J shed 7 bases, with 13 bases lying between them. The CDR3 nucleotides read TGTGCCAGCAGACGCGGGGAAGGGAACACCATATATTTT. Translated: CASRRGEGNTIYF.